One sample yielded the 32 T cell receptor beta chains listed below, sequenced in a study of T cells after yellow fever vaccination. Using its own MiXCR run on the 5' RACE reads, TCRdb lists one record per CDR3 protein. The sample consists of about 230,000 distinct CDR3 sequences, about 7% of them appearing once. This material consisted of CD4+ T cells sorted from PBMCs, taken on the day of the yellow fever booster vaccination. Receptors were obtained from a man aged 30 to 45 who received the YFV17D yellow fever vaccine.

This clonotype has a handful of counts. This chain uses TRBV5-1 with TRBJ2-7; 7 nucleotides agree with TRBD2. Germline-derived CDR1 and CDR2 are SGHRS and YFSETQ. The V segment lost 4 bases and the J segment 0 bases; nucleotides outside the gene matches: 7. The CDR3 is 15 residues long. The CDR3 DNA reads TGCGCCAGCAGCGCATACCGGGACTACTCCTACGAGCAGTACTTC. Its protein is CASSAYRDYSYEQYF.

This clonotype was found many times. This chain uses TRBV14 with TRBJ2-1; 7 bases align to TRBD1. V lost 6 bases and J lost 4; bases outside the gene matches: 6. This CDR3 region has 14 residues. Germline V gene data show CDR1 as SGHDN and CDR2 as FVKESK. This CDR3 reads CASSGVDRYNEQFF. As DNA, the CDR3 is TGTGCCAGCAGTGGGGTGGACAGGTACAATGAGCAGTTCTTC. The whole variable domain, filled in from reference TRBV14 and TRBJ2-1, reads EAGVTQFPSHSVIEKGQTVTLRCDPISGHDNLYWYRRVMGKEIKFLLHFVKESKQDESGMPNNRFLAERTGGTYSTLKVQPAELEDSGVYFCASSGVDRYNEQFFGPGTRLTVL.

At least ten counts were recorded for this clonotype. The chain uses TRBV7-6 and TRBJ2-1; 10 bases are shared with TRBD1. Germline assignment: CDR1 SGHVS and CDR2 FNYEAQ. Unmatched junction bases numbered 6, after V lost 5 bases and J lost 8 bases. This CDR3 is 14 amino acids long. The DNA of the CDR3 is TGTGCCAGCAGCGAGACGGGACAGGGGTATGAGCAGTTCTTC. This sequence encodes CASSETGQGYEQFF.

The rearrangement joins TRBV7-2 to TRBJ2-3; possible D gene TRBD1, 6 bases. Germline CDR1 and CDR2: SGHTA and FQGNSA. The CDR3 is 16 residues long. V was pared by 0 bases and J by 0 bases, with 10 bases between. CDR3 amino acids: CASSLARTVSTDTQYF. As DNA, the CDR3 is TGTGCCAGCAGCTTAGCCAGGACAGTAAGCACAGATACGCAGTATTTT.

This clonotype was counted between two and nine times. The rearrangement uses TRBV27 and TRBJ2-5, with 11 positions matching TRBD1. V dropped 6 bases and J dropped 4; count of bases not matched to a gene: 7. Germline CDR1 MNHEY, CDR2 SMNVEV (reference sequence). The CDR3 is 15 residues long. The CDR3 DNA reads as TGTGCCAGCAGGATAGGACAGGGGGCTTTAGAGACCCAGTACTTC. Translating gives CASRIGQGALETQYF.

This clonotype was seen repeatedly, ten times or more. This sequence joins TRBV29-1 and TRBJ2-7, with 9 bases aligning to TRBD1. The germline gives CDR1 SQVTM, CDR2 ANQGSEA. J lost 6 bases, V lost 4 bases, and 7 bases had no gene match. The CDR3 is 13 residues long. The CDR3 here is CSVADRGSSEQYF. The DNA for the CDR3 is TGCAGCGTTGCGGACAGGGGAAGTTCCGAGCAGTACTTC.

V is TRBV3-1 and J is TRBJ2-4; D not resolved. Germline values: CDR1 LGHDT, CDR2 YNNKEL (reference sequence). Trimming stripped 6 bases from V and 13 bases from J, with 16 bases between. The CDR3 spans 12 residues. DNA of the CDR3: TGTGCCAGCAGTACCACTGTCGGCACCCAGTACTTC. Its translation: CASSTTVGTQYF.

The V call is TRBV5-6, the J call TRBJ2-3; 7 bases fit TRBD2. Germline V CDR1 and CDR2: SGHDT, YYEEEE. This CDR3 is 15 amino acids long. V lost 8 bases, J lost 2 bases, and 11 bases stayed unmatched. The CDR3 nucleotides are TGTGCCAGGAAAACTAGCGCGAGGGTCACAGATACGCAGTATTTT. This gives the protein CARKTSARVTDTQYF.

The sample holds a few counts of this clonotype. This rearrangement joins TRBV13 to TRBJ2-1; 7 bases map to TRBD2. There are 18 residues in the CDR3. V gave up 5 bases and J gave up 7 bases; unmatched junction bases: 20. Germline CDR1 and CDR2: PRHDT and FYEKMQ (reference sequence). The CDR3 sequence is CASSHSGLPGPPLNEQFF. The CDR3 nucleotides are TGTGCCAGCAGCCATAGCGGGTTACCGGGCCCCCCCTTAAATGAGCAGTTCTTC.

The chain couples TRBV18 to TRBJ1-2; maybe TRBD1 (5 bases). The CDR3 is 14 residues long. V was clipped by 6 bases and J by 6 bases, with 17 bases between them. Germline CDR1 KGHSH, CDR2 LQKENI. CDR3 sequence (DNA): TGTGCCAGCTCCCCGGGGACTACCCCGGATGGCTACACCTTC. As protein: CASSPGTTPDGYTF. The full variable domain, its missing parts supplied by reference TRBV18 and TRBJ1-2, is NAGVMQNPRHLVRRRGQEARLRCSPMKGHSHVYWYRQLPEEGLKFMVYLQKENIIDESGMPKERFSAEFPKEGPSILRIQQVVRGDSAAYFCASSPGTTPDGYTFGSGTRLTVV.

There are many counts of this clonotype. DNA for the CDR3: TGTGCCAGCAGCTCACGGACTAGCGGGAAACTCTCCTACGAGCAGTACTTC. Translating gives CASSSRTSGKLSYEQYF. The V and J genes are TRBV11-2 and TRBJ2-7, with 12 positions matching TRBD2. Germline V gene lookup returns CDR1 SGHAT and CDR2 FQNNGV. Germline trimming cut 4 bases from V and 0 bases from J; bases unmatched to any gene: 7. The CDR3 totals 17 residues.

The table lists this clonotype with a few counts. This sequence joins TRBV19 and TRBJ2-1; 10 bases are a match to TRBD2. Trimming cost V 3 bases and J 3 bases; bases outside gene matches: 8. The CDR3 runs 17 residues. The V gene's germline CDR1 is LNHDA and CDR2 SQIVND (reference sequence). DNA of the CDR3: TGTGCCAGTAGTATCCCCCCTAGCGGGAGTTTCTACAATGAGCAGTTCTTC. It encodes CASSIPPSGSFYNEQFF.

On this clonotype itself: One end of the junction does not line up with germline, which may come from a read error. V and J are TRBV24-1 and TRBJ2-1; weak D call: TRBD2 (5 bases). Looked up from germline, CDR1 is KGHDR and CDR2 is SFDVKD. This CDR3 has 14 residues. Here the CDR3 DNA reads TGTGCCACCAGTGATTTCCCGAGGGTTCATGAGCGGTTCTTC. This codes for CATSDFPRVHERFF.

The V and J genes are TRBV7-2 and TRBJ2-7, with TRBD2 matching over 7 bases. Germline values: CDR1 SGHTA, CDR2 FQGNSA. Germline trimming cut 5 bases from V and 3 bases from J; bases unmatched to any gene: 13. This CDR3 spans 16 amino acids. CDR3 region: CASSAALASGVYEQYF. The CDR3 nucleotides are TGTGCCAGCAGCGCCGCACTAGCGTCTGGGGTCTACGAGCAGTACTTC.

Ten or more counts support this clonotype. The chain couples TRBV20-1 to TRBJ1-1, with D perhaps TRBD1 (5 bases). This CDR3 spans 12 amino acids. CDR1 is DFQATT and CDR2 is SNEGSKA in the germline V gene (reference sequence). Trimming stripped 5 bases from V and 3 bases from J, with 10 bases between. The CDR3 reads CSAFRAHTEAFF. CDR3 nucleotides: TGCAGTGCTTTCAGGGCACACACTGAAGCTTTCTTT.

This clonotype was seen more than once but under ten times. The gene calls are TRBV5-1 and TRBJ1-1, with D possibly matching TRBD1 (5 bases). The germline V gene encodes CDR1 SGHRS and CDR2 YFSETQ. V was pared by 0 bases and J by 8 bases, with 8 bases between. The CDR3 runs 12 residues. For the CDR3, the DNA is TGCGCCAGCAGCTTGGTGGCAGGGGAAGCTTTCTTT. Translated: CASSLVAGEAFF.

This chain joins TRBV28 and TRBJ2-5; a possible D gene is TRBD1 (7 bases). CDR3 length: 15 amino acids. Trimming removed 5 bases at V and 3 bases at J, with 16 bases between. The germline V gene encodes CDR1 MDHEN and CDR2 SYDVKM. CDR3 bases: TGTGCCAGCAGTGGAGGGGGCGCCTTAAAAGAGACCCAGTACTTC. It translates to CASSGGGALKETQYF.

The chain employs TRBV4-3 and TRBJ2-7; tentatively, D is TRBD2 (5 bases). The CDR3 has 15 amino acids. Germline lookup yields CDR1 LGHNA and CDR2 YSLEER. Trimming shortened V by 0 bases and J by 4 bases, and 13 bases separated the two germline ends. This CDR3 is CASSQDGRTPYEQYF. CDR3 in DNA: TGCGCCAGCAGCCAAGACGGCCGGACTCCATACGAGCAGTACTTC.

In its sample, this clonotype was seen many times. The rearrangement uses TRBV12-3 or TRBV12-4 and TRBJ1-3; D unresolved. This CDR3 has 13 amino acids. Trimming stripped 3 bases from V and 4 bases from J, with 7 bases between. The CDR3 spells CASSFNVGNTIYF. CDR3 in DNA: TGTGCCAGCAGTTTTAACGTAGGAAACACCATATATTTT.

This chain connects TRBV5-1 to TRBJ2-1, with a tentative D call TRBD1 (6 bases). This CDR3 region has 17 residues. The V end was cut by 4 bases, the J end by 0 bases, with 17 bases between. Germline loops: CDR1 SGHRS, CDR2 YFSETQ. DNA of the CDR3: TGCGCCAGCAGCCCGGACGACAGGCCGAGCTCCTACAATGAGCAGTTCTTC. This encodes CASSPDDRPSSYNEQFF.

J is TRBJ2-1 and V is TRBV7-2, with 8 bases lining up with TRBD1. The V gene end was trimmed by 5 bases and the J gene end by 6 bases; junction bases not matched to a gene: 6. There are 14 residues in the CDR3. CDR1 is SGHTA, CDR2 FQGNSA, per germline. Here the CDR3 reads CASSPGGGRNEQFF. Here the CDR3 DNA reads TGTGCCAGCAGCCCAGGGGGCGGGCGCAATGAGCAGTTCTTC.

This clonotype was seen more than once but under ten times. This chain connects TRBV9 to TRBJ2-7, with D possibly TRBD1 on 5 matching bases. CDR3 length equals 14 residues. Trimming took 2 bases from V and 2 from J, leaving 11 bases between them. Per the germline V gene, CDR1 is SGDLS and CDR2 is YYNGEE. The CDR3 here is CASSVTGSAYEQYF. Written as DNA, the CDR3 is TGTGCCAGCAGCGTTACAGGTTCCGCCTACGAGCAGTACTTC.

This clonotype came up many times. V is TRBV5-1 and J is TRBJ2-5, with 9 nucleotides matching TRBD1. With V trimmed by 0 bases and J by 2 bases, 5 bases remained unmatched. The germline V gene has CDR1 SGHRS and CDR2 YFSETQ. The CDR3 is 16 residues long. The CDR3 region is CASSLDGTGKQETQYF. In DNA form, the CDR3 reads TGCGCCAGCAGCTTGGATGGGACAGGGAAACAAGAGACCCAGTACTTC.

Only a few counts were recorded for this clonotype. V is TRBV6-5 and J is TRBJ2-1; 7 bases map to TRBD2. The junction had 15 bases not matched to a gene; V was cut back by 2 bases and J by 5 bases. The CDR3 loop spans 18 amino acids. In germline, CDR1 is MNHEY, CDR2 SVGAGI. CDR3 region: CASSYQKTPGLPNNEQFF. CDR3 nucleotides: TGTGCCAGCAGTTACCAAAAGACCCCGGGACTACCTAACAATGAGCAGTTCTTC.

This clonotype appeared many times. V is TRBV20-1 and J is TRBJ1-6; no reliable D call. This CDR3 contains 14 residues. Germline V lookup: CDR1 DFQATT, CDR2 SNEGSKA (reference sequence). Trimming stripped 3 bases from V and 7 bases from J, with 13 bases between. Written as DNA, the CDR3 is TGCAGTGCTAGGGAGGGCTTGGAGAATTCACCCCTCCACTTT. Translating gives CSAREGLENSPLHF.

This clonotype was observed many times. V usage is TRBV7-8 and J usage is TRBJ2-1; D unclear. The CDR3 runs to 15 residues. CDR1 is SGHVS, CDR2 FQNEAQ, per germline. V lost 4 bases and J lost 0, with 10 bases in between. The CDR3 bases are TGTGCCAGCAGCTCCACTTCTAGCTCCTACAATGAGCAGTTCTTC. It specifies CASSSTSSSYNEQFF.

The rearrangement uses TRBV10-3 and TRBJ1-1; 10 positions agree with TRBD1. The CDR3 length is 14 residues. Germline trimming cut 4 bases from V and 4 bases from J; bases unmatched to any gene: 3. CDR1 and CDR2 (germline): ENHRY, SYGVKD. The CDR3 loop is CAISGRTGGTEAFF. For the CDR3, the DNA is TGTGCCATCAGTGGGAGGACAGGGGGCACTGAAGCTTTCTTT.

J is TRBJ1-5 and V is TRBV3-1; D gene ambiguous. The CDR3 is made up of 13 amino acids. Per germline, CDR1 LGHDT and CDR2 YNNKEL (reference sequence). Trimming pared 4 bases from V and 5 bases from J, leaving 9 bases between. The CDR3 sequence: CASSPWIDQPQHF. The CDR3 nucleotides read TGTGCCAGCAGCCCATGGATAGATCAGCCCCAGCATTTT.

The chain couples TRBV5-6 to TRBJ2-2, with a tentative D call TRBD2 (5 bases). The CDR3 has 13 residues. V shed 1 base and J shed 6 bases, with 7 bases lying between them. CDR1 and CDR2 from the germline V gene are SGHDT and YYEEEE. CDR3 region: CASSLLASGELFF. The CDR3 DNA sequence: TGTGCCAGCAGCTTGCTAGCATCCGGGGAGCTGTTTTTT.

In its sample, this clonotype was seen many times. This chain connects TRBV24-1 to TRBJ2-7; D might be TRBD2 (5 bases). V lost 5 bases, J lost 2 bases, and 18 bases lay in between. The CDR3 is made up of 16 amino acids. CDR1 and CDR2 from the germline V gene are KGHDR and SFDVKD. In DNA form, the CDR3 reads TGTGCCACCAGTGTTAGGATGGGGAGCGGACCCTACGAGCAGTACTTC. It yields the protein CATSVRMGSGPYEQYF.

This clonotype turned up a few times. CDR3 in DNA: TGCGCCAGCAGCTCAGCGGGATCCTCTTTCAATGAGCAGTTCTTC. It translates to CASSSAGSSFNEQFF. The chain links TRBV5-1 to TRBJ2-1; TRBD2 matches 7 bases. Per the germline V gene, CDR1 is SGHRS and CDR2 is YFSETQ. The CDR3 has 15 residues. V lost 3 bases to trimming and J lost 6 bases; unmatched junction nucleotides: 9.

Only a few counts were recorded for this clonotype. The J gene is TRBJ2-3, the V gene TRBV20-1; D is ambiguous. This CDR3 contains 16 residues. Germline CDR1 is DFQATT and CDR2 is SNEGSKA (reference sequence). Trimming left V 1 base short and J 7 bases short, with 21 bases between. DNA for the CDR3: TGCAGTGCTAGAGCCCCCTGGTACCTAAGGGCGAATACGCAGTATTTT. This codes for CSARAPWYLRANTQYF.